This T cell receptor (beta chain) was captured by sequencing in a study of glioma-infiltrating T cells after dendritic cell vaccination. Study outcomes and limitations: Survival was not directly related to TCR clonality in these patients.

The data were produced by immunoSEQ multiplex PCR, yet TCRdb's version contains in-frame clones alone and is incomplete. This table holds approximately 100,000 clones, roughly 79% found once. Patients had residual fresh-frozen tumor tissue and more than two years of survival data. This clone was observed a single time. What it binds is not known. This CDR3 spans 14 amino acids. Per germline, CDR1 SGHNT and CDR2 YENEEA. V trimming: 4 bases; J trimming: 9 bases; junction bases outside the gene matches: 7. The sequence derives from a human donor with glioblastoma. Source: blood, taken before dendritic cell vaccination. The chain recombines TRBV11-3 with TRBJ2-1; 9 nucleotides agree with TRBD2. CDR3 in DNA: TGTGCCAGCAGCTACCGCGGGGGGGAAGGTGAGCAGTTCTTC. Encoded protein: CASSYRGGEGEQFF.